The rows below give T cell receptor beta chains drawn from one sample of a study of blood T cell repertoires in COVID-19. Profiled with immunoSEQ multiplex PCR; TCRdb holds only in-frame clones, not every one. The sample yields around 290,000 clones, more than 75% seen once. What was sequenced was peripheral blood. Receptors were obtained from a woman aged 45-65 years who had recovered from COVID-19. The CDR3 runs from the conserved cysteine through the conserved F or W. Clone size, where shown, is once, few, many, or a class for clones that have expanded.

>.|TRBV5-1
CASSPGTGEEKLFF
>.|TRBV19
CASSSVFHYSNQPQHF
>.|TRBV19
CASSIDLQGKNGYTF
>.|TRBV27
CASSYRGNRGSYEQYF
>.|TRBV5-1
CASSHGTGFEDTQYF
>.|TRBV7-8
CASSTSGGGRYEQYF
>once|TRBV7-8
CASSAAGEKLFF
>.|TRBV12-3/TRBV12-4
CASSFRVAYEQYF
>.|TRBV23-1
CASSHLLTGYTEAFF
>.|TRBV7-2
CASSLALLSMTGGNTIYF
>.|TRBV2
CASSYQETQYF
>.|TRBV30
CAWSLGVEQYF
>.|TRBV28
CASSSLSGRATDTQYF
>.|TRBV7-2
CASSMSQGEGYTF
>.|TRBV4-1
CASSQFPAGGMGNTIYF
>.|TRBV30
CAWIDRTATGELFF
>.|TRBV7-2
CASSSKRDSPLHF
>.|TRBV7-9
CASSLTGDGELFF
>once|TRBV7-7
CASSPRLAGVHEQYF
>.|TRBV18
CASSPSTGDEQFF
>.|TRBV14
CASSQVGQNYGYTF
>.|TRBV11-2
CASSLVRGASYEQYF
>.|TRBV28
CASRPTGGIDGYTF
>.|TRBV27
CASRGGGLLGEQYF
>.|TRBV4-1
CASSQEATGYGNQPQHF
>.|TRBV6-5
CASSYSSANYGYTF
>.|TRBV9
CASSRVTGQQYF
>.|TRBV7-2
CASSLQGGYNEQFF
>.|TRBV7-9
CASSYYPHEQYF
>.|TRBV5-1
CASSSRTGGSEKLFF
>.|TRBV14
CASSQLLRTDTQYF
>.|TRBV3-1/TRBV3-2
CASSPSSSGAGTGELFF
>.|TRBV5-6
CASSLVDRPAYEQYF
>.|TRBV7-3
CASSSTSGSYNEQFF
>.|TRBV7-3
CASSQTSGTVGELFF
>.|TRBV6-5
CASTTGQGTDEKLFF
>.|TRBV5-1
CASSLEQANTEAFF
>few|TRBV5-1
CASSFDRRYGYTF
>few|TRBV18
CASSPGTGATHEQYF
>.|TRBV6-5
CASKHETGIYGYTF
>.|TRBV19
CASSSGHDTNQPQHF
>.|TRBV6-2/TRBV6-3
CASSLGARTEAFF
>.|TRBV19
CASSIGRVDGQPQHF
>.|TRBV2
CASKRTGSSYEQYF
>.|TRBV11-2
CASSTDRGTEAFF
>.|TRBV5-1
CASSLSEDSNEQFF
>.|TRBV20-1
CSASRREGDRGGF
>.|TRBV9
CASSAGGPDSGTEAFF
>.|TRBV5-1
CASSSQGDTQYF
>many|TRBV5-1
CASSRTSGGAGSYNEQFF
>.|TRBV7-8
CASSLPSYNTGELFF
>.|TRBV7-9
CASSFGGTQETQYF
>.|TRBV28
CASSFQGRATEAFF
>.|TRBV27
CASRDLLDYQETQYF
>few|TRBV6-5
CASSPGSGSYGYTF
>once|TRBV6-5
CASSYSWGGSETQYF
>few|TRBV3-1/TRBV3-2
CASTDTSMNTEAFF
>.|TRBV4-3
CASSQREGSYEQYF
>.|TRBV19
CASTGDQREQYF